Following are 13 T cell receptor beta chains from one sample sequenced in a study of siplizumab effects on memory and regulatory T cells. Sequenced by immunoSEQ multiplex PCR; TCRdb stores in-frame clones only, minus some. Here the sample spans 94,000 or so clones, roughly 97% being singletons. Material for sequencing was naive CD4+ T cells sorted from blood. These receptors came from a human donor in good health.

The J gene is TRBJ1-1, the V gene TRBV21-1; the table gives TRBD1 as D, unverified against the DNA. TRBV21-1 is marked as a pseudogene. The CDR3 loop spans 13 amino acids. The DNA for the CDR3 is TGTGCCAGCAGCAAAGAGGGGCAGGAACAAGCTTTCTTT. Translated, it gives CASSKEGQEQAFF.

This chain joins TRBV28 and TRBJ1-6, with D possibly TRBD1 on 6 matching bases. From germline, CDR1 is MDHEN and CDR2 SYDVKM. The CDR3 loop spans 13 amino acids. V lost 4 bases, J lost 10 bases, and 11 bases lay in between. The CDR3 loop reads CASSYRGGSPLHF. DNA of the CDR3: TGTGCCAGCAGTTATCGGGGGGGCTCACCCCTCCACTTT.

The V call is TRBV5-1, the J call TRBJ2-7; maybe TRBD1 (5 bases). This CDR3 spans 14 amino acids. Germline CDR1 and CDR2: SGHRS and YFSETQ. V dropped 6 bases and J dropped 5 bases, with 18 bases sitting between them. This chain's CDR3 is CASTPTAGSHEQYF. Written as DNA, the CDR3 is TGCGCCAGCACCCCAACCGCAGGGTCCCACGAGCAGTACTTC.

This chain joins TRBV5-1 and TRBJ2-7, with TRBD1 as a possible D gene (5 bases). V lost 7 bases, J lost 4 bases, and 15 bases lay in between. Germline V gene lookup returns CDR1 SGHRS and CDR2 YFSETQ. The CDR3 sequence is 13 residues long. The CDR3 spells CASGRSDSYEQYF. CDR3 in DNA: TGCGCCAGCGGAAGAAGTGACAGTTACGAGCAGTACTTC.

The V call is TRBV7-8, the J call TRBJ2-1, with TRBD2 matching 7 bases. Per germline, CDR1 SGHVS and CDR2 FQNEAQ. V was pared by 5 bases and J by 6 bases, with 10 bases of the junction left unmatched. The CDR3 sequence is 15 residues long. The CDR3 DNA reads TGTGCCAGCAGCCGGGCCTCGGGGGGAATCAATGAGCAGTTCTTC. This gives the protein CASSRASGGINEQFF.

The CDR3, as DNA: TGCGCCAGCAGCCCACGTATGACAGGGGTGGACACTGAAGCTTTCTTT. It translates to CASSPRMTGVDTEAFF. This chain uses TRBV4-1 with TRBJ1-1, with 8 bases matching TRBD1. CDR1 is MGHRA and CDR2 is YSYEKL in the germline V gene. V was clipped by 4 bases and J by 3 bases; unmatched bases: 10. The CDR3 sequence is 16 residues long.

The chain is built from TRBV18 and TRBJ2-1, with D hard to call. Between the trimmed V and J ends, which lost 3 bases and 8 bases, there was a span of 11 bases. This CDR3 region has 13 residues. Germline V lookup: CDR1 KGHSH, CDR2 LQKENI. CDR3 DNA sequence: TGTGCCAGCTCACCTAACTTTGGGGATGAGCAGTTCTTC. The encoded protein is CASSPNFGDEQFF.

CDR3 amino acids: CASRSPGGSPYEQYF. CDR3 bases: TGTGCCAGCAGATCACCTGGGGGTTCCCCCTACGAGCAGTACTTC. V gene TRBV6-6 combines with J gene TRBJ2-7, with D possibly being TRBD1 or TRBD2 (5 bases each). The germline V gene encodes CDR1 MNHNY and CDR2 SVGAGI (reference sequence). The V end was cut by 6 bases, the J end by 2 bases, with 17 bases between. The CDR3 extends over 15 amino acids.

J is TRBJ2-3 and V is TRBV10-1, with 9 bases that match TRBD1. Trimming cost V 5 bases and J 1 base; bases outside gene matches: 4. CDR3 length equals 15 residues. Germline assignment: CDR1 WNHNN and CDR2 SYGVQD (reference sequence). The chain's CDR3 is CASSFGQGRTDTQYF. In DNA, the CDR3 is TGCGCCAGCAGTTTCGGACAGGGGCGCACAGATACGCAGTATTTT.

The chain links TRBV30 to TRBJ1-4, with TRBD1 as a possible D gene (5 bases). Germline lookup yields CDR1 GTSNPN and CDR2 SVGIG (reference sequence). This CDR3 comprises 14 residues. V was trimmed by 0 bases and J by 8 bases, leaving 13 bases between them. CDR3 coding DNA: TGTGCCTGGAGTGTATGGGGCGCGAGGGAAAAACTGTTTTTT. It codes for CAWSVWGAREKLFF.

The CDR3 loop is CASSPRRLADYNEQFF. The CDR3 nucleotides are TGTGCCAGCAGCCCAAGGAGACTAGCGGACTACAATGAGCAGTTCTTC. The chain recombines TRBV7-9 with TRBJ2-1, with 9 bases fitting TRBD2. Germline assignment: CDR1 SEHNR and CDR2 FQNEAQ (reference sequence). The trim removed 5 bases at V and 3 bases at J, leaving 8 bases unmatched. The CDR3 length is 16 residues.

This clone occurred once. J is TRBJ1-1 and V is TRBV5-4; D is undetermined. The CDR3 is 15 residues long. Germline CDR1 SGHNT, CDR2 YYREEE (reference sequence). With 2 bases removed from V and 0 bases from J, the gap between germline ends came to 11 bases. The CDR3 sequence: CASSLSAGMNTEAFF. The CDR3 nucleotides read TGTGCCAGCAGCTTATCGGCGGGAATGAACACTGAAGCTTTCTTT.

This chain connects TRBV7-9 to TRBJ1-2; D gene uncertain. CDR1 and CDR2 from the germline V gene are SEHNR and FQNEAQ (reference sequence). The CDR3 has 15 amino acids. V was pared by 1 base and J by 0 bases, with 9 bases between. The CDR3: CASSLGGAANYGYTF. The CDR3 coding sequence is TGTGCCAGCAGCTTAGGGGGAGCTGCTAACTATGGCTACACCTTC.